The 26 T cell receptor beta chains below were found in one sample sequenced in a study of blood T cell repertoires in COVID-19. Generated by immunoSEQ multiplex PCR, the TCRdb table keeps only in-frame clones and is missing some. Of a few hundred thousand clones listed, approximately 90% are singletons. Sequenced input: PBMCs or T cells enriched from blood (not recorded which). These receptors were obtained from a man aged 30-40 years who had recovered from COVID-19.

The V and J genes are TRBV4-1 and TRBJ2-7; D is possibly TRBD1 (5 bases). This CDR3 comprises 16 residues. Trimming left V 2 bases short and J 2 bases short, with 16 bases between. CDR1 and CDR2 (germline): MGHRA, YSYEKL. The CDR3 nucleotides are TGCGCCAGCAGCCAAAACCCCGCAGGGTTCCCCTACGAGCAGTACTTC. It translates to CASSQNPAGFPYEQYF.

The CDR3 sequence: CASRWTGTNTEAFF. For the CDR3, the DNA is TGTGCCAGCCGGTGGACAGGTACGAACACTGAAGCTTTCTTT. The chain uses TRBV2 and TRBJ1-1; 7 positions agree with TRBD1. Germline lookup yields CDR1 SNHLY and CDR2 FYNNEI. Trimming cost V 8 bases and J 1 base; bases outside gene matches: 7. The CDR3 spans 14 residues. The variable domain in full, completed from reference TRBV2 and TRBJ1-1, reads EPEVTQTPSHQVTQMGQEVILRCVPISNHLYFYWYRQILGQKVEFLVSFYNNEISEKSEIFDDQFSVERPDGSNFTLKIRSTKLEDSAMYFCASRWTGTNTEAFFGQGTRLTVV.

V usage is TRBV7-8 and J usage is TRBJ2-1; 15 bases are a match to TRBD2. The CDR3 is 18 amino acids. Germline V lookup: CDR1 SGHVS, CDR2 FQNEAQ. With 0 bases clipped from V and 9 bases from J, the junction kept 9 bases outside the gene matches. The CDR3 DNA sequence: TGTGCCAGCAGCTTAGCGCGTTGGACTAGCGGGAGGGCCGGTGAGCAGTTCTTC. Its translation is CASSLARWTSGRAGEQFF.

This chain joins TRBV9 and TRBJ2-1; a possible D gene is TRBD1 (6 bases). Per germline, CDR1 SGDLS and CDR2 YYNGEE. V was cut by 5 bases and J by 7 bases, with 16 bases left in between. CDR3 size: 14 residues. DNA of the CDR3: TGTGCCAGCAGTCCCTCAGGGGTTCGGAATGAGCAGTTCTTC. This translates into CASSPSGVRNEQFF. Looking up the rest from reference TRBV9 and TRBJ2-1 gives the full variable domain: DSGVTQTPKHLITATGQRVTLRCSPRSGDLSVYWYQQSLDQGLQFLIQYYNGEERAKGNILERFSAQQFPDLHSELNLSSLELGDSALYFCASSPSGVRNEQFFGPGTRLTVL.

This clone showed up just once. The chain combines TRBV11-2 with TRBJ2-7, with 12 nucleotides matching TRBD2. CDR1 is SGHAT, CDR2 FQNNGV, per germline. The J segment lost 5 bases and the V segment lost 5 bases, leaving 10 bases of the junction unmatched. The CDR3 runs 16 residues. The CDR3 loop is CASSRGPTSGGNEQYF. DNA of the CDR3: TGTGCCAGCAGCCGTGGGCCCACTAGCGGGGGGAACGAGCAGTACTTC.

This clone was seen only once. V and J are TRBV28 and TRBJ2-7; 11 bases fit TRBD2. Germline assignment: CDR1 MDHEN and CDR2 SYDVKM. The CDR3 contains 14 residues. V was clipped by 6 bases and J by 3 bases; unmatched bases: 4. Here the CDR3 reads CASRRLAGYYEQYF. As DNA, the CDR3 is TGTGCCAGCAGGCGACTAGCGGGGTACTACGAGCAGTACTTC.

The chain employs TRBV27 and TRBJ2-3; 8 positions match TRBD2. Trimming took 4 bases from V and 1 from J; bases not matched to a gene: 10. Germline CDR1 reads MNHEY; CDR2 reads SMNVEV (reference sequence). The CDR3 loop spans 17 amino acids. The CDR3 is CASSSPSTSGRTDTQYF. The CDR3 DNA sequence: TGTGCCAGCAGTTCCCCCTCTACTAGCGGACGCACAGATACGCAGTATTTT.

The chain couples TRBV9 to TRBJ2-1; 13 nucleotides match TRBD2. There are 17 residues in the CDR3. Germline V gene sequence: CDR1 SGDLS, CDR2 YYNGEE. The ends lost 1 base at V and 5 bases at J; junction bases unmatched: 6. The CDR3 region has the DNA TGTGCCAGCAGCGTACCCAGACTAGCGGGGGGTCACAATGAGCAGTTCTTC. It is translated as CASSVPRLAGGHNEQFF. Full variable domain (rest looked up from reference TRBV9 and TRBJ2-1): DSGVTQTPKHLITATGQRVTLRCSPRSGDLSVYWYQQSLDQGLQFLIQYYNGEERAKGNILERFSAQQFPDLHSELNLSSLELGDSALYFCASSVPRLAGGHNEQFFGPGTRLTVL.

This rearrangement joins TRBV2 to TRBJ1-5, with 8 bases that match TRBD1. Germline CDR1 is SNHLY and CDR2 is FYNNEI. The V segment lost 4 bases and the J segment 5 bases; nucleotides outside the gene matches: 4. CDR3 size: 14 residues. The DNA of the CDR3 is TGTGCCAGCAGTGTCGACAGGGGTGATCAGCCCCAGCATTTT. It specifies CASSVDRGDQPQHF. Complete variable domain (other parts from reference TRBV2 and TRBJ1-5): EPEVTQTPSHQVTQMGQEVILRCVPISNHLYFYWYRQILGQKVEFLVSFYNNEISEKSEIFDDQFSVERPDGSNFTLKIRSTKLEDSAMYFCASSVDRGDQPQHFGDGTRLSIL.

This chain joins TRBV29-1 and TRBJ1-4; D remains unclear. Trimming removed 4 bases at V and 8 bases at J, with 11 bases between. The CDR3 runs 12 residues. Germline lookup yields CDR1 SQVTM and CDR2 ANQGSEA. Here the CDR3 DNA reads TGCAGCGTTGGGAGGGCAAAGGAAAAACTGTTTTTT. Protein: CSVGRAKEKLFF. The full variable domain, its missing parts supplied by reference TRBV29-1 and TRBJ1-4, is SAVISQKPSRDICQRGTSLTIQCQVDSQVTMMFWYRQQPGQSLTLIATANQGSEATYESGFVIDKFPISRPNLTFSTLTVSNMSPEDSSIYLCSVGRAKEKLFFGSGTQLSVL.

The CDR3 nucleotides are TGTGCCAGCAGCCAAGATCTGCTAGCGGTTACCTACGAGCAGTACTTC. Translated, it gives CASSQDLLAVTYEQYF. V gene TRBV3-1 (or the pseudogene TRBV3-2) combines with J gene TRBJ2-7; 7 bases match TRBD2. V lost 0 bases and J lost 2; bases outside the gene matches: 7. The germline gives CDR1 LGHDT, CDR2 YNNKEL (reference sequence). The CDR3 runs 16 residues.

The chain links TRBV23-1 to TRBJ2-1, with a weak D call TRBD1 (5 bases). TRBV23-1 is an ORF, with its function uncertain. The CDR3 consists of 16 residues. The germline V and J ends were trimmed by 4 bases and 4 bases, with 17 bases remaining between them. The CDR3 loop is CASSRSSGNGYNEQFF. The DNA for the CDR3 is TGCGCCAGCAGTCGAAGTTCAGGGAATGGTTACAATGAGCAGTTCTTC.

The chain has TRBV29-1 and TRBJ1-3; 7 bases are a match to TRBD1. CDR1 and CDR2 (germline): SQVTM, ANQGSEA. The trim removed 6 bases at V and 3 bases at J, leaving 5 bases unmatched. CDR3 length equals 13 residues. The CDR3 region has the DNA TGCAGCGTCCAGACAGGGCTTGGAAACACCATATATTTT. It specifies CSVQTGLGNTIYF.

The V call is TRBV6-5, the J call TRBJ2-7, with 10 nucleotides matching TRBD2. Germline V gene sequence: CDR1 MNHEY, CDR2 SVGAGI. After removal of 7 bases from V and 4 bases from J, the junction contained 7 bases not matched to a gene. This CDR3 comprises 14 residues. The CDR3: CASNPIAGGYEQYF. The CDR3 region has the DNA TGTGCCAGCAACCCGATAGCGGGGGGTTACGAGCAGTACTTC.

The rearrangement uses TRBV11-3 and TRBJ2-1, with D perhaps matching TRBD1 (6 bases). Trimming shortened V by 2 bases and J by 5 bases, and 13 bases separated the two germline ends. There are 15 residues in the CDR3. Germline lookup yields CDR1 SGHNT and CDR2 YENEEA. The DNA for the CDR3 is TGTGCCAGCAGCTTATCAGGGGTGAAAAACAATGAGCAGTTCTTC. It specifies CASSLSGVKNNEQFF.

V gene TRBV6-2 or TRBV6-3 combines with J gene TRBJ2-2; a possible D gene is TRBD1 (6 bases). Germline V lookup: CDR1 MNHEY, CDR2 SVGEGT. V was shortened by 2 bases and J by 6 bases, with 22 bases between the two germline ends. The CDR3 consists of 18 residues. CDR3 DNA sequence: TGTGCCAGCAGTTACGAGACAGGCAGAGGGTTGGTTTCCGGGGAGCTGTTTTTT. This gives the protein CASSYETGRGLVSGELFF.

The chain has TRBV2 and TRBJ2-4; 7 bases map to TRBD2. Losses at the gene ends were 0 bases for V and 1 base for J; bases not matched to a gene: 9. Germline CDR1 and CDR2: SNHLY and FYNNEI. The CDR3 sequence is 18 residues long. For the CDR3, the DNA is TGTGCCAGCAGTGAAGCGCGTGGAGGCGGGGGTGCCAAAAACATTCAGTACTTC. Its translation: CASSEARGGGGAKNIQYF.

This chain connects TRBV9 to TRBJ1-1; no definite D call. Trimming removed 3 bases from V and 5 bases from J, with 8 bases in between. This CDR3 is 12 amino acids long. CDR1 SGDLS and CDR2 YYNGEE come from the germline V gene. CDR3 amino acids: CASSGGGTEAFF. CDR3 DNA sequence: TGTGCCAGCAGCGGGGGAGGGACTGAAGCTTTCTTT.

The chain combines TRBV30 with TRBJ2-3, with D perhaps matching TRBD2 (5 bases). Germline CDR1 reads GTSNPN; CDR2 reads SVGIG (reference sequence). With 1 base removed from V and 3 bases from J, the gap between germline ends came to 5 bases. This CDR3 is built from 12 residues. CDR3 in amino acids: CAWSGGTDTQYF. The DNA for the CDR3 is TGTGCCTGGAGTGGAGGGACAGATACGCAGTATTTT.

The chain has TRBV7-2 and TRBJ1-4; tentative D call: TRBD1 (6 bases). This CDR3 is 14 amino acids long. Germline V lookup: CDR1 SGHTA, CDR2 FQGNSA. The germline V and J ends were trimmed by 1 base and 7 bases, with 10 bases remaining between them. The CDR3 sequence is CASSLVQGSEKLFF. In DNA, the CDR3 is TGTGCCAGCAGCTTAGTTCAGGGGAGTGAAAAACTGTTTTTT.

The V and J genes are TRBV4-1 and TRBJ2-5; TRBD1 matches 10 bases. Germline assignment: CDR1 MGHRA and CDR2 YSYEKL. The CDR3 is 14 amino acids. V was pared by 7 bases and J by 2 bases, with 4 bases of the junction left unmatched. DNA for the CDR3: TGCGCCAGCACCTGGGACAGGGGACAAGAGACCCAGTACTTC. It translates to CASTWDRGQETQYF.

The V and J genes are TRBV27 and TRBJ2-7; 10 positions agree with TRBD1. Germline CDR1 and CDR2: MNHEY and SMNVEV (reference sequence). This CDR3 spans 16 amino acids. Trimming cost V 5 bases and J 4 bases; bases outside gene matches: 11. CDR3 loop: CASSPGLGQGSYEQYF. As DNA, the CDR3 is TGTGCCAGCAGTCCAGGGTTGGGACAGGGGTCTTACGAGCAGTACTTC.

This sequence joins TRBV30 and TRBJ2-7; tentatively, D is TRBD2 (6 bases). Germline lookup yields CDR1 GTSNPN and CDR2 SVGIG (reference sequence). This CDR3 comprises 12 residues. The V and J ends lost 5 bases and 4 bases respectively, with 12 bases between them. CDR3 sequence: CAWAAGQYEQYF. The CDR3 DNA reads TGTGCCTGGGCCGCGGGGCAGTACGAGCAGTACTTC.

CDR3 DNA sequence: TGTGCCAGTAGGACGACGGGGGGAAGCAATCAGCCCCAGCATTTT. As protein: CASRTTGGSNQPQHF. The chain is built from TRBV19 and TRBJ1-5; TRBD1 is a possible D gene (5 bases). Trimming took 6 bases from V and 1 from J, leaving 13 bases between them. This CDR3 spans 15 amino acids. The germline gives CDR1 LNHDA, CDR2 SQIVND (reference sequence).

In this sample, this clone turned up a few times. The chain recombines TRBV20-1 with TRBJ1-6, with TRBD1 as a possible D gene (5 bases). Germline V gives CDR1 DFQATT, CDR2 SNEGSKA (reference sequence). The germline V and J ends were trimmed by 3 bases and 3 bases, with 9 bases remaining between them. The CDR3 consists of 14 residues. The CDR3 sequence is CSASIQDYNSPLHF. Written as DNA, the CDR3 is TGCAGTGCTAGTATACAGGACTATAATTCACCCCTCCACTTT.

CDR3 in DNA: TGTGCCATCAGTGAGTTTGGAGGGTACAATGAGCAGTTCTTC. Protein: CAISEFGGYNEQFF. V usage is TRBV10-3 and J usage is TRBJ2-1; D might be TRBD2 (6 bases). Germline CDR1 is ENHRY and CDR2 is SYGVKD. The CDR3 is made up of 14 amino acids. V lost 1 base, J lost 4 bases, and 8 bases lay in between.